This T cell receptor (beta chain) was documented in a study of CD8 T cells in ankylosing spondylitis. In TCRdb, the 5' RACE reads were re-called with MiXCR into one record per CDR3 protein. The sample contains about 89,000 distinct CDR3 sequences, around 30% of which appear only once. Specimen: blood, either unsorted or a sorted T cell fraction (not recorded which). The source of this sequence is a male donor with ankylosing spondylitis or in good health (not recorded which).

The chain's CDR3 is CASSPDGQGGYNEQFF. Written as DNA, the CDR3 is TGTGCCAGCAGTCCTGACGGACAGGGCGGTTACAATGAGCAGTTCTTC. The chain recombines TRBV5-5 with TRBJ2-1, with 8 bases identical to TRBD1. There are 16 residues in the CDR3. Trimming at V came to 5 bases and at J to 4 bases, leaving 11 bases not matched to a gene. Germline lookup yields CDR1 SGHKS and CDR2 YYEKEE (reference sequence).